The rows below give T cell receptor beta chains drawn from one sample of a study of T-cell reconstitution after alpha-beta-depleted transplantation in children. TCRdb re-derived calls from the PCR reads in MiXCR, one entry per CDR3 protein. The data contain 700,000 or so distinct CDR3 sequences, roughly 14% of them singletons. This material consisted of PBMCs, taken before TCRalphabeta/CD19-depleted stem cell transplant. The source of these receptors is a girl aged 2 to 10 with congenital amegakaryocytic thrombocytopenia, due to receive a stem cell transplant. Each CDR3 is given with its conserved first and last residue. The order of the fields is CDR3 length, clone size, J gene, D gene, V gene, CDR3 protein, CDR3 DNA. D genes are given only for firm matches. Expanded clones are given a class, and other clones once, few, many or no size at all.

length: 14; size: many; J: TRBJ2-1; D: TRBD2; V: TRBV27; CDR3: CASSPGTSGETQFF; DNA: TGTGCCAGCAGTCCAGGGACTAGCGGTGAAACGCAGTTCTTC
length: 13; size: .; J: TRBJ2-2; D: .; V: TRBV24-1; CDR3: CATRSGVTGELFF; DNA: TGTGCCACCCGAAGTGGGGTCACCGGGGAGCTGTTTTTT
length: 13; size: .; J: TRBJ2-1; D: .; V: TRBV11-1; CDR3: CASSLGDGDEQFF; DNA: TGTGCCAGCAGCTTAGGGGATGGGGATGAGCAGTTCTTC
length: 15; size: .; J: TRBJ2-2; D: .; V: TRBV7-9; CDR3: CASSPSGVNTGELFF; DNA: TGTGCCAGCAGCCCGAGTGGGGTGAACACCGGGGAGCTGTTTTTT
length: 18; size: few; J: TRBJ2-3; D: .; V: TRBV24-1; CDR3: CATSDPTPSSGSGDTQYF; DNA: TGTGCCACCAGTGATCCCACCCCTAGCTCTGGGAGTGGAGATACGCAGTATTTT
length: 15; size: .; J: TRBJ2-3; D: .; V: TRBV20-1; CDR3: CSARDPWDEVDTQYF; DNA: TGCAGTGCTAGAGATCCGTGGGATGAGGTAGATACGCAGTATTTT
length: 13; size: .; J: TRBJ2-3; D: .; V: TRBV29-1; CDR3: CSVDRGVADTQYF; DNA: TGCAGCGTTGACAGGGGAGTAGCGGATACGCAGTATTTT
length: 14; size: many; J: TRBJ1-6; D: TRBD1; V: TRBV27; CDR3: CASSFQGGYSPLHF; DNA: TGTGCCAGCAGTTTTCAGGGGGGGTATTCACCCCTCCACTTT
length: 12; size: many; J: TRBJ2-1; D: TRBD2; V: TRBV10-3; CDR3: CAILAGEHEQFF; DNA: TGTGCCATTCTAGCGGGAGAGCATGAGCAGTTCTTC
length: 14; size: .; J: TRBJ2-5; D: .; V: TRBV6-1; CDR3: CASSHRDRKETQYF; DNA: TGTGCCAGCAGCCATAGGGACCGAAAAGAGACCCAGTACTTC
length: 16; size: few; J: TRBJ2-3; D: .; V: TRBV25-1; CDR3: CASSGGRSPNTDTQYF; DNA: TGTGCCAGCAGTGGTGGACGGTCGCCCAACACAGATACGCAGTATTTT
length: 16; size: many; J: TRBJ2-1; D: .; V: TRBV7-2; CDR3: CASSPSLYSGVGEQFF; DNA: TGTGCCAGCAGCCCTAGTCTGTATTCGGGAGTTGGTGAGCAGTTCTTC
length: 12; size: few; J: TRBJ1-3; D: .; V: TRBV20-1; CDR3: CSAAAAGNTIYF; DNA: TGCAGTGCGGCGGCAGCTGGAAACACCATATATTTT
length: 15; size: many; J: TRBJ2-7; D: .; V: TRBV9; CDR3: CASSLGGALSYEQYF; DNA: TGTGCCAGCAGCTTGGGGGGGGCACTATCCTACGAGCAGTACTTC
length: 13; size: many; J: TRBJ2-1; D: TRBD2; V: TRBV7-6; CDR3: CASSLGGLWEQFF; DNA: TGTGCCAGCAGCTTAGGGGGACTATGGGAGCAGTTCTTC
length: 14; size: .; J: TRBJ1-1; D: .; V: TRBV12-3/TRBV12-4; CDR3: CASSFDYRAPVAFF; DNA: TGTGCCAGCAGTTTCGATTACAGGGCGCCAGTAGCTTTCTTT
length: 13; size: few; J: TRBJ2-7; D: TRBD1; V: TRBV20-1; CDR3: CSAKGTGLDGQYF; DNA: TGCAGTGCTAAGGGGACAGGACTCGACGGGCAGTACTTC
length: 15; size: .; J: TRBJ2-3; D: TRBD2; V: TRBV20-1; CDR3: CSARRGLAGSDTQYF; DNA: TGCAGTGCTAGACGTGGACTAGCGGGGTCAGATACGCAGTATTTT
length: 14; size: few; J: TRBJ2-2; D: .; V: TRBV7-9; CDR3: CASSPYLTTGELFF; DNA: TGTGCCAGCAGCCCCTACTTGACCACCGGGGAGCTGTTTTTT
length: 17; size: .; J: TRBJ2-7; D: .; V: TRBV18; CDR3: CASSPPRSGVSSYEQYF; DNA: TGTGCCAGCTCACCACCACGATCAGGCGTTAGCTCCTACGAGCAGTACTTC
length: 13; size: few; J: TRBJ2-6; D: .; V: TRBV20-1; CDR3: CSAPVSGANVLTF; DNA: TGCAGTGCGCCTGTATCTGGGGCCAACGTCCTGACTTTC
length: 14; size: few; J: TRBJ2-1; D: .; V: TRBV10-3; CDR3: CAISAPGAANEQFF; DNA: TGTGCCATCAGTGCGCCGGGAGCGGCCAATGAGCAGTTCTTC
length: 14; size: .; J: TRBJ2-4; D: TRBD1; V: TRBV5-1; CDR3: CASSTDRGTDIQYF; DNA: TGCGCCAGCAGCACGGACAGGGGGACGGACATTCAGTACTTC
length: 15; size: .; J: TRBJ1-1; D: .; V: TRBV12-3/TRBV12-4; CDR3: CASSLFPRVNTEAFF; DNA: TGTGCCAGCAGTTTGTTCCCCAGGGTGAACACTGAAGCTTTCTTT
length: 14; size: few; J: TRBJ2-1; D: .; V: TRBV6-2/TRBV6-3; CDR3: CASSYKGTSNEQFF; DNA: TGTGCCAGCAGTTACAAAGGGACTTCCAATGAGCAGTTCTTC
length: 15; size: many; J: TRBJ2-3; D: .; V: TRBV29-1; CDR3: CSVVTGPGGQDTQYF; DNA: TGCAGCGTAGTTACAGGCCCGGGGGGACAAGATACGCAGTATTTT
length: 14; size: .; J: TRBJ1-2; D: TRBD1; V: TRBV29-1; CDR3: CSVDGTERPYGYTF; DNA: TGCAGCGTTGATGGGACAGAGAGACCCTATGGCTACACCTTC
length: 16; size: many; J: TRBJ2-2; D: .; V: TRBV6-5; CDR3: CASSYSSGGGAGELFF; DNA: TGTGCCAGCAGTTACTCCTCAGGAGGAGGGGCCGGGGAGCTGTTTTTT
length: 13; size: .; J: TRBJ2-7; D: TRBD1; V: TRBV5-1; CDR3: CASRVGQGVEQYF; DNA: TGCGCCAGCAGGGTCGGGCAGGGGGTCGAGCAGTACTTC
length: 13; size: .; J: TRBJ2-3; D: .; V: TRBV7-6; CDR3: CASTKGSPDTQYF; DNA: TGTGCCAGCACCAAAGGGTCCCCAGATACGCAGTATTTT
length: 12; size: .; J: TRBJ1-5; D: .; V: TRBV20-1; CDR3: CSGKGGGQPQHF; DNA: TGCAGTGGCAAGGGAGGAGGACAGCCCCAGCATTTT
length: 17; size: many; J: TRBJ2-2; D: TRBD2; V: TRBV12-3/TRBV12-4; CDR3: CASTLLSSGPNTGELFF; DNA: TGTGCCAGCACCCTTCTTTCTAGCGGGCCCAACACCGGGGAGCTGTTTTTT
length: 14; size: .; J: TRBJ2-1; D: TRBD2; V: TRBV12-3/TRBV12-4; CDR3: CASRPSGTSGKGFF; DNA: TGTGCCAGCAGACCCTCCGGGACTAGCGGGAAAGGGTTCTTC